Following are 7 T cell receptor beta chains from one sample sequenced in a study of CD8 T cells in ankylosing spondylitis. TCRdb processed the 5' RACE reads anew with MiXCR; each CDR3 protein has one entry. Seen here are approximately 180,000 distinct CDR3 sequences, 18% observed once, and the top ten hold 4.3%. The sequenced sample consisted of blood, either unsorted or a sorted T cell fraction (not recorded which). Receptors were obtained from a male donor aged 10 to 30 with ankylosing spondylitis or in good health (not recorded which).

This clonotype appeared many times. The chain links TRBV11-2 to TRBJ2-1, with 7 positions matching TRBD2. The junction had 2 bases not matched to a gene; V was cut back by 4 bases and J by 5 bases. The CDR3 spans 13 residues. In germline, CDR1 is SGHAT, CDR2 FQNNGV. Written as DNA, the CDR3 is TGTGCCAGCAGCTCCGGGAGGAACAATGAGCAGTTCTTC. Translated: CASSSGRNNEQFF.

This clonotype came up many times. The chain combines TRBV20-1 with TRBJ1-4; D might be TRBD1 (5 bases). V lost 4 bases and J 8 bases, leaving 17 bases between the germline ends. Looked up from germline, CDR1 is DFQATT and CDR2 is SNEGSKA (reference sequence). The CDR3 sequence is 14 residues long. The CDR3 bases are TGCAGTGCTATTTCCCGGGGGGGAGAGGAAAAACTGTTTTTT. Its protein product is CSAISRGGEEKLFF.

Many counts were recorded for this clonotype. The chain combines TRBV12-3 or TRBV12-4 with TRBJ2-2; maybe TRBD1 (5 bases). Trimming cost V 4 bases and J 1 base, with 10 bases left between them. The CDR3 is 15 amino acids. The DNA of the CDR3 is TGTGCCAGCAGTTCCAGACAGAAGAACACCGGGGAGCTGTTTTTT. Encoded protein: CASSSRQKNTGELFF.

V is TRBV7-2 and J is TRBJ2-3; D perhaps matches TRBD2 (5 bases). This CDR3 region has 13 residues. The germline V gene encodes CDR1 SGHTA and CDR2 FQGNSA. Deletions cut 5 bases from V and 9 bases from J, with 15 bases between. CDR3 residues: CASSTSSSETQYF. CDR3 sequence (DNA): TGTGCCAGCAGCACCTCTAGCTCGGAGACGCAGTATTTT.

This clonotype was picked up many times. The rearrangement links TRBV24-1 to TRBJ2-2; 7 bases are shared with TRBD1. V was pared by 0 bases and J by 1 base, with 1 base of the junction left unmatched. Germline CDR1 and CDR2: KGHDR and SFDVKD. The CDR3 consists of 16 residues. CDR3 nucleotides: TGTGCCACCAGTGATTTGCGGACAGGGAACACCGGGGAGCTGTTTTTT. It is translated as CATSDLRTGNTGELFF.

This clonotype was seen many times. The rearrangement uses TRBV7-8 and TRBJ2-1, with 9 bases fitting TRBD2. With 1 base clipped from V and 6 bases from J, the junction kept 10 bases outside the gene matches. The germline V gene encodes CDR1 SGHVS and CDR2 FQNEAQ. The length of the CDR3 is 17 residues. CDR3 in DNA: TGTGCCAGCAGCTTAGGGAGGCGCGGGAGGGCCCTCAATGAGCAGTTCTTC. This gives the protein CASSLGRRGRALNEQFF.

This clonotype appeared many times. The chain links TRBV25-1 to TRBJ2-3; D tentatively fits TRBD1 or TRBD2 (5 bases each). The germline V gene has CDR1 MGHDK and CDR2 SYGVNS. The CDR3 has 16 residues. Between the trimmed V and J ends, which lost 2 bases and 2 bases, there was a span of 14 bases. The chain's CDR3 is CASSETRGSVTDTQYF. The CDR3 nucleotides read TGTGCCAGCAGTGAAACGAGGGGTTCAGTCACAGATACGCAGTATTTT.